The clone carrying this T cell receptor beta chain was counted ten times or more. This specimen belongs to a study of T cells in Graves' hyperthyroidism and ophthalmopathy. Trimming removed 5 bases from V and 8 bases from J; junction bases left unmatched: 8. The CDR3 is 15 amino acids. The germline V gene encodes CDR1 SGHAT and CDR2 FQNNGV. TCR beta CDR3 regions were amplified from RNA transcripts. With the HTBI primer set, the TCR CDR3 went through a first round of RT-PCR. TCRdb re-called the multiplex PCR reads through MiXCR, storing one row per CDR3 protein. The table lists hundreds of thousands of distinct CDR3 sequences, roughly 13% of them singletons.

The sequenced sample consisted of blood. The TCR comes from a woman between 18 and 29 years old with Graves' hyperthyroidism. V is TRBV11-2 and J is TRBJ2-1, with 11 bases that match TRBD1. For the CDR3, the DNA is TGTGCCAGCAGCGCAGGGACAGGGGGTCTCTATGAGCAGTTCTTC. Protein product: CASSAGTGGLYEQFF.